This TCR beta chain originates from a study of CD4 T cells in relation to SARS-CoV-2 and coronaviruses. CD4+ T cells from unexposed donors were obtained before the COVID-19 pandemic (2011-2018). CD4+ T cells were isolated from the cells after around 11 days of culture. The method was immunoSEQ multiplex PCR; TCRdb's version includes in-frame clones alone and lacks a portion of them. The repertoire holds some 16,000 clones, with nearly 85% as singletons. The sample holds a few counts of this clone. Its antigen remains unidentified. From germline, CDR1 is SNHLY and CDR2 FYNNEI. V lost 10 bases, J lost 3 bases, and 2 bases stayed unmatched. CDR3 length equals 12 residues.

The rearrangement uses TRBV2 and TRBJ2-2; 7 bases line up with TRBD1. This TCR came from a human donor in good health. The source material was CD4+ T cells from PBMCs, cultured in vitro. CDR3 coding DNA: TGTGCCAAGGGACAGCACACCGGGGAGCTGTTTTTT. Translating gives CAKGQHTGELFF.